The entry that follows covers one T cell receptor (beta chain) sequence. The sample is drawn from a study of blood T cell repertoires in COVID-19. On the study more broadly: There were acute and convalescent COVID-19 samples, and they came from the United States, Italy and Spain. Sources were T cells, B-cell-depleted T cells, or PBMCs; the material itself was cDNA or gDNA.

Germline lookup yields CDR1 LNHDA and CDR2 SQIVND (reference sequence). V lost 8 bases and J 8 bases, leaving 15 bases between the germline ends. The CDR3 loop spans 12 amino acids. In the original workflow: Amplification of reference gene primers was used by the study to estimate nucleated cell counts. The assay was immunoSEQ multiplex PCR, and TCRdb's table has in-frame clones only and misses some. The V and J calls and the clone size are those of that table, but D and trimming were determined from the DNA. Here the sample spans about 130,000 clones, more than 80% being singletons. The sample consisted of peripheral blood. The TCR comes from a human donor in a cohort sampled during active COVID-19. The chain is built from TRBV19 and TRBJ1-2, with D uncertain. CDR3 DNA: TGTGCCAGTGGTTCTCTCACGGGGGGCTACACCTTC. It codes for CASGSLTGGYTF.